The TCR beta chain under discussion was sequenced for a study of human T cells and chemical hapten exposure. Specified time point: patch test 2, 6 weeks after DPC sensitization. This sample's treatment: therapeutic diphenylcyclopropenone sensitization with weekly scalp DPC. This clonotype was picked up many times. With 3 bases removed from V and 7 bases from J, the gap between germline ends came to 12 bases. Germline V lookup: CDR1 SQVTM, CDR2 ANQGSEA. The CDR3 totals 12 residues. TCRdb ran MiXCR on the RACE reads and lists one entry per CDR3 protein. This sample carries about 42,000 distinct CDR3 sequences, about 9.8% of them seen once, and the ten largest clones take approximately 16%.

The receptor was derived from a woman in her thirties or forties with alopecia areata. Some clones in this sample may be carry-over from other donors' samples. The starting material was whole blood, obtained in connection with sensitization to the hapten diphenylcyclopropenone (DPC). The rearrangement uses TRBV29-1 and TRBJ1-2, with D unclear. The DNA for the CDR3 is TGCAGCGTTGAGGAGGGCTTCTTTGGCTACACCTTC. It encodes CSVEEGFFGYTF.